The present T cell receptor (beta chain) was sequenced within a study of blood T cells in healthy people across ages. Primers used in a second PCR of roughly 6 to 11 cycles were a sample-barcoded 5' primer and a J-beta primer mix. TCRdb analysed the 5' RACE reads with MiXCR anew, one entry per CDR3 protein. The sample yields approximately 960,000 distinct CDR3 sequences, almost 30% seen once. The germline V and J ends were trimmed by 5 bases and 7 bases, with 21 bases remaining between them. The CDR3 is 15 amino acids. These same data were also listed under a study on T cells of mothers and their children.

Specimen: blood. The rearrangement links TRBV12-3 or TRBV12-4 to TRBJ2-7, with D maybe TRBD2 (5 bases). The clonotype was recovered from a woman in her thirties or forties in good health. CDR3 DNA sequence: TGTGCCAGCAGTCTAGATGGGATAGGAGGATGGGAGCAGTACTTC. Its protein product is CASSLDGIGGWEQYF.